These 17 T cell receptor beta chains share one sample of origin, sequenced in a study of cytotoxic CD8 clonotypes in ibrutinib-treated CLL. Assay: immunoSEQ multiplex PCR; the TCRdb copy retains only in-frame clones and omits some. The sample gives about 45,000 clones, over 60% of which show up once; about 22% is in the top ten. This sample comprised PBMCs, obtained after 24 months of ibrutinib treatment. The receptors were sampled from a human donor with chronic lymphocytic leukemia.

V is TRBV5-1 and J is TRBJ2-1; the D gene is possibly TRBD2 (6 bases). Deletions cut 3 bases from V and 6 bases from J, with 13 bases between. The CDR3 is 14 residues long. From germline, CDR1 is SGHRS and CDR2 YFSETQ. In DNA form, the CDR3 reads TGCGCCAGCAGCTACCGGGACTTGGCCAATGAGCAGTTCTTC. Translation gives CASSYRDLANEQFF. The variable domain in full, with the rest retrieved from reference TRBV5-1 and TRBJ2-1, is KAGVTQTPRYLIKTRGQQVTLSCSPISGHRSVSWYQQTPGQGLQFLFEYFSETQRNKGNFPGRFSGRQFSNSRSEMNVSTLELGDSALYLCASSYRDLANEQFFGPGTRLTVL.

The chain has TRBV27 and TRBJ2-7; 11 bases align to TRBD2. V dropped 4 bases and J dropped 6; count of bases not matched to a gene: 2. CDR3 length: 13 amino acids. CDR1 is MNHEY and CDR2 is SMNVEV in the germline V gene (reference sequence). The CDR3 DNA sequence: TGTGCCAGCAGTTGGACTAGCGGGTTCGAGCAGTACTTC. It yields the protein CASSWTSGFEQYF.

The genes are TRBV25-1 and TRBJ1-6; the D gene is possibly TRBD1 (5 bases). V was pared by 7 bases and J by 7 bases, with 14 bases between. CDR3 length: 14 amino acids. Germline-derived CDR1 and CDR2 are MGHDK and SYGVNS. The CDR3 nucleotides are TGTGCCAGCATCCTGGGGACTGGAAATTCACCCCTCCACTTT. Its translation: CASILGTGNSPLHF.

The CDR3 here is CASRPVTEAFF. The CDR3 DNA follows: TGTGCCAGCAGACCCGTCACTGAAGCTTTCTTT. The V gene is TRBV2, the J gene TRBJ1-1, with D hard to call. The germline V gene has CDR1 SNHLY and CDR2 FYNNEI. V was clipped by 6 bases and J by 4 bases, with 6 bases between them. This CDR3 is built from 11 residues.

In its sample, this clone was seen a few times. The CDR3 DNA is TGCGCCAGCAGTGGGACAGGGCACGGCGAGCAGTACTTC. Amino acid sequence: CASSGTGHGEQYF. This chain links TRBV5-1 with TRBJ2-7; 9 bases agree with TRBD1. Germline loops: CDR1 SGHRS, CDR2 YFSETQ. Trimming cost V 5 bases and J 6 bases; bases outside gene matches: 6. The CDR3 has 13 amino acids.

CDR3 sequence (DNA): TGTGCCAGCAGCGCCCGGGACAAGCCGTTGGAGCAGTACTTC. It translates to CASSARDKPLEQYF. This chain uses TRBV7-9 with TRBJ2-7; D might be TRBD1 (6 bases). The CDR3 has 14 amino acids. Per germline, CDR1 SEHNR and CDR2 FQNEAQ (reference sequence). Trimming removed 5 bases from V and 7 bases from J, with 18 bases in between.

The genes are TRBV5-1 and TRBJ1-1, with a tentative D call TRBD1 (5 bases). Trimming took off 4 bases at V and 1 base at J, with 20 bases between the two ends. The CDR3 extends over 17 amino acids. Germline V gene data show CDR1 as SGHRS and CDR2 as YFSETQ. CDR3 loop: CASSRMGQGIRNTEAFF. The CDR3 region has the DNA TGCGCCAGCAGCCGGATGGGTCAGGGAATACGGAACACTGAAGCTTTCTTT. Full variable domain (outside the CDR3, taken from reference TRBV5-1 and TRBJ1-1): KAGVTQTPRYLIKTRGQQVTLSCSPISGHRSVSWYQQTPGQGLQFLFEYFSETQRNKGNFPGRFSGRQFSNSRSEMNVSTLELGDSALYLCASSRMGQGIRNTEAFFGQGTRLTVV.

The chain combines TRBV5-1 with TRBJ2-2, with D tentatively TRBD2 (6 bases). Deletions cut 4 bases from V and 7 bases from J, with 17 bases between. The germline CDR1 and CDR2 sequences are SGHRS and YFSETQ. The length of the CDR3 is 15 residues. CDR3 coding DNA: TGCGCCAGCAGCCCTTCTTCGGGGGTTCACGGGGAGCTGTTTTTT. It is translated as CASSPSSGVHGELFF.

The chain carries TRBV4-1 and TRBJ1-2; D gene uncertain. Germline CDR1 MGHRA, CDR2 YSYEKL. The CDR3 is 14 amino acids. With 4 bases removed from V and 4 bases from J, the gap between germline ends came to 13 bases. The DNA of the CDR3 is TGCGCCAGCAGCCCATCCGGGTCTATCTATGGCTACACCTTC. This sequence encodes CASSPSGSIYGYTF.

The rearrangement links TRBV10-3 to TRBJ2-7, with no clear D. Trimming pared 3 bases from V and 2 bases from J, leaving 2 bases between. The CDR3 length is 11 residues. Germline CDR1 is ENHRY and CDR2 is SYGVKD. DNA of the CDR3: TGTGCCATCAGTGAAGCCTACGAGCAGTACTTC. Translating gives CAISEAYEQYF.

The chain joins TRBV30 to TRBJ1-6; D possibly corresponds to TRBD1 (6 bases). The CDR3 runs to 16 residues. Trimming left V 8 bases short and J 6 bases short, with 23 bases between. Germline V gene data show CDR1 as GTSNPN and CDR2 as SVGIG (reference sequence). The CDR3 DNA follows: TGTGCCCTCCATAAGAGGGGGGGCCCTCCTAATTCACCCCTCCACTTT. Its translation is CALHKRGGPPNSPLHF. The entire variable domain, with the rest obtained from reference TRBV30 and TRBJ1-6, is as follows: SQTIHQWPATLVQPVGSPLSLECTVEGTSNPNLYWYRQAAGRGLQLLFYSVGIGQISSEVPQNLSASRPQDRQFILSSKKLLLSDSGFYLCALHKRGGPPNSPLHFGNGTRLTVT.

The V gene is TRBV10-3, the J gene TRBJ1-1; D gene ambiguous. Trimming left V 2 bases short and J 1 base short, with 8 bases between. Germline CDR1 reads ENHRY; CDR2 reads SYGVKD. This CDR3 contains 14 residues. The CDR3 reads CAISEPARNTEAFF. CDR3 DNA: TGTGCCATCAGTGAGCCGGCGAGGAACACTGAAGCTTTCTTT.

The table lists this clone with a few counts. J is TRBJ1-5 and V is TRBV25-1, with D tentatively TRBD1 (5 bases). The germline gives CDR1 MGHDK, CDR2 SYGVNS. Trimming left V 4 bases short and J 6 bases short, with 10 bases between. CDR3 length: 13 amino acids. The CDR3: CASSGPGFQPQHF. Written as DNA, the CDR3 is TGTGCCAGCAGTGGCCCAGGGTTTCAGCCCCAGCATTTT.

In this sample, this clone turned up a few times. The chain carries TRBV28 and TRBJ2-7; D is unresolved. V shed 6 bases and J shed 0 bases, with 9 bases lying between them. The CDR3 totals 13 residues. Per germline, CDR1 MDHEN and CDR2 SYDVKM. The CDR3 region is CASRERSSYEQYF. CDR3 in DNA: TGTGCCAGCAGGGAGAGGAGCTCCTACGAGCAGTACTTC.

In this sample, this clone turned up many times. The V call is TRBV30, the J call TRBJ2-7; 9 bases line up with TRBD1. This CDR3 has 14 amino acids. Germline loops: CDR1 GTSNPN, CDR2 SVGIG (reference sequence). The ends lost 0 bases at V and 4 bases at J; junction bases unmatched: 4. The DNA for the CDR3 is TGTGCCTGGAGTGTGGACAGGGGATTTTACGAGCAGTACTTC. Translating it yields CAWSVDRGFYEQYF.

The J gene is TRBJ2-5, the V gene TRBV6-5; D uncertain. The CDR3 covers 13 residues. CDR1 is MNHEY, CDR2 SVGAGI, per germline. V dropped 4 bases and J dropped 1 base, with 7 bases sitting between them. The CDR3 DNA reads TGTGCCAGCAGTTCCTATCTCCAAGAGACCCAGTACTTC. Its translation is CASSSYLQETQYF.

The V gene is TRBV7-3, the J gene TRBJ2-4, with D tentatively TRBD2 (5 bases). Trimming removed 1 base at V and 8 bases at J, with 9 bases between. In germline, CDR1 is SGHTA, CDR2 FQGTGA. The CDR3 totals 13 residues. CDR3 sequence reads: CASSLRQRDIQYF. Written as DNA, the CDR3 is TGTGCCAGCAGCTTAAGGCAGAGGGACATTCAGTACTTC.